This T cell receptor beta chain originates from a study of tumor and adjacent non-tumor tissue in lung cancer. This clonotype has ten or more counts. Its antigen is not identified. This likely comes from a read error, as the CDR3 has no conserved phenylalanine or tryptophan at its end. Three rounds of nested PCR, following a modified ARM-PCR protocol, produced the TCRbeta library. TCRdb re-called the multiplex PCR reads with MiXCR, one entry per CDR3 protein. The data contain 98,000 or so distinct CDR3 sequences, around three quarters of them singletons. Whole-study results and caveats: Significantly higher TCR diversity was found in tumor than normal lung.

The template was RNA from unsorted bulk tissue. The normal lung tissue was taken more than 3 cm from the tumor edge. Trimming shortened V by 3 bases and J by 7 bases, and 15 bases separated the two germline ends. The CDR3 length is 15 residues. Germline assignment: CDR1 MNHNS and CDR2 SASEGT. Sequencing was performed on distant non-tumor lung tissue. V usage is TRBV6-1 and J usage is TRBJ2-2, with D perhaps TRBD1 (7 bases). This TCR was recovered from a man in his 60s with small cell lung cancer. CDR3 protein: CASSETRGQVGELFS. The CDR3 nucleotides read TGTGCCAGCAGTGAGACTAGGGGGCAAGTCGGGGAGCTGTTTTCT.